These 25 T cell receptor beta chains were all obtained from the same sample, sequenced in a study of OX40 agonist ivuxolimab in advanced cancers. Library method: the immunoSEQ multiplex PCR assay. TCRdb holds this immuneACCESS table with in-frame rearrangements only. Some clones are missing; in checked studies, unresolved V genes explain under half, and the rest has no known cause. The sample profile shows more than 60,000 clones; around 94% of them were found once. 15% to 19% of the sample comes from the top ten. Material: CD4+ or CD8+ T cells sorted from blood, obtained in a trial of the OX40 agonist ivuxolimab. These receptors were obtained from an adult with an advanced solid tumor such as melanoma, head and neck, liver or kidney cancer.

The V call is TRBV6-1, the J call TRBJ2-7; unclear D gene. V lost 7 bases, J lost 3 bases, and 10 bases lay in between. The V gene's germline CDR1 is MNHNS and CDR2 SASEGT. This CDR3 comprises 12 residues. CDR3 sequence: CASTGIHYEQYF. CDR3 DNA sequence: TGTGCCAGCACAGGCATTCACTACGAGCAGTACTTC.

As DNA, the CDR3 is TGTGCCAGCAGCTTAGTTTTGGCGAGGAGCTCCTACGAGCAGTACTTC. The encoded protein is CASSLVLARSSYEQYF. The rearrangement links TRBV7-9 to TRBJ2-7, with unresolved D. V lost 1 base to trimming and J lost 0 bases, with 13 bases between them. The CDR3 sequence is 16 residues long. CDR1 and CDR2 from the germline V gene are SEHNR and FQNEAQ (reference sequence).

The chain uses TRBV27 and TRBJ1-5, with D unclear. This CDR3 comprises 12 residues. The germline V gene has CDR1 MNHEY and CDR2 SMNVEV (reference sequence). The V gene lost 4 bases and the J gene lost 0 bases, with 1 base spanning the gap. The chain's CDR3 is CASSYSNQPQHF. The DNA of the CDR3 is TGTGCCAGCAGTTATAGCAATCAGCCCCAGCATTTT.

This clone was observed a single time. The chain has TRBV9 and TRBJ1-2; a weak D match, TRBD1 (5 bases). V shed 0 bases and J shed 6 bases, with 12 bases lying between them. Looked up from germline, CDR1 is SGDLS and CDR2 is YYNGEE. The CDR3 spans 14 residues. The CDR3 spells CASSVDAGADGYTF. CDR3 in DNA: TGTGCCAGCAGCGTAGATGCCGGGGCGGATGGCTACACCTTC. Complete variable domain (other parts from reference TRBV9 and TRBJ1-2): DSGVTQTPKHLITATGQRVTLRCSPRSGDLSVYWYQQSLDQGLQFLIQYYNGEERAKGNILERFSAQQFPDLHSELNLSSLELGDSALYFCASSVDAGADGYTFGSGTRLTVV.

This clone was picked up one time. The chain uses TRBV4-3 and TRBJ2-7; 8 bases align to TRBD1. This CDR3 contains 18 residues. In germline, CDR1 is LGHNA, CDR2 YSLEER. V lost 2 bases and J lost 0; bases outside the gene matches: 12. The CDR3 bases are TGCGCCAGCAGCCAAATATGGGCGGAGGGACAGGACTCCTACGAGCAGTACTTC. Protein: CASSQIWAEGQDSYEQYF.

This clone appeared a single time. The chain uses TRBV27 and TRBJ2-1; D ambiguous. Germline lookup yields CDR1 MNHEY and CDR2 SMNVEV (reference sequence). V lost 5 bases and J lost 0, with 8 bases in between. This CDR3 region has 14 residues. Written as DNA, the CDR3 is TGTGCCAGCAGTCTGATTAGCTCCTACAATGAGCAGTTCTTC. Translating gives CASSLISSYNEQFF.

The chain carries TRBV7-9 and TRBJ2-5; D gene ambiguous. CDR1 is SEHNR and CDR2 is FQNEAQ in the germline V gene (reference sequence). Between the trimmed V and J ends, which lost 4 bases and 0 bases, there was a span of 15 bases. There are 16 residues in the CDR3. CDR3 nucleotide sequence: TGTGCCAGCAGCTGGGAAGGGCCTCCGTACCAAGAGACCCAGTACTTC. The encoded protein is CASSWEGPPYQETQYF.

The J gene is TRBJ1-1, the V gene TRBV6-6, with 9 bases fitting TRBD1. CDR1 is MNHNY, CDR2 SVGAGI, per germline (reference sequence). After removal of 7 bases from V and 0 bases from J, the junction contained 9 bases not matched to a gene. The CDR3 length is 16 residues. CDR3 in DNA: TGTGCCAGCAACCCGACAGGGGGTCACATGAACACTGAAGCTTTCTTT. Its translation is CASNPTGGHMNTEAFF.

The rearrangement uses TRBV4-1 and TRBJ2-1; TRBD2 might be the D (5 bases). V was trimmed by 0 bases and J by 11 bases, leaving 11 bases between them. Germline CDR1 is MGHRA and CDR2 is YSYEKL. The CDR3 consists of 13 residues. The CDR3 is CASSQENEGQQFF. As DNA, the CDR3 is TGCGCCAGCAGCCAAGAAAACGAGGGCCAGCAGTTCTTC.

J is TRBJ1-1 and V is TRBV7-9; D might be TRBD1 (5 bases). V was pared by 1 base and J by 8 bases, with 20 bases between. Per germline, CDR1 SEHNR and CDR2 FQNEAQ (reference sequence). This CDR3 spans 16 amino acids. The CDR3 spells CASSLGALFVGEEAFF. In DNA form, the CDR3 reads TGTGCCAGCAGCTTAGGGGCTCTGTTTGTAGGGGAGGAAGCTTTCTTT.

This rearrangement joins TRBV5-1 to TRBJ1-2; tentatively, D is TRBD1 (5 bases). CDR1 is SGHRS, CDR2 YFSETQ, per germline. Trimming took off 1 base at V and 7 bases at J, with 11 bases between the two ends. This CDR3 is 13 amino acids long. The CDR3 DNA sequence: TGCGCCAGCAGCTTGCAGGGTTCTATTGGCTACACCTTC. Its translation is CASSLQGSIGYTF.

V is TRBV5-1 and J is TRBJ2-7, with 9 bases that match TRBD1. This CDR3 spans 14 amino acids. In germline, CDR1 is SGHRS, CDR2 YFSETQ. V was clipped by 3 bases and J by 3 bases; unmatched bases: 4. CDR3: CASSSGTGSYEQYF. DNA for the CDR3: TGCGCCAGCAGCTCCGGGACAGGGAGCTACGAGCAGTACTTC.

The chain is built from TRBV5-4 and TRBJ2-7; tentative D call: TRBD1 (6 bases). Per germline, CDR1 SGHNT and CDR2 YYREEE (reference sequence). This CDR3 has 15 residues. V gave up 4 bases and J gave up 11 bases, with 25 bases separating them. The CDR3 sequence: CASSTSEGEYGVEYF. The CDR3, as DNA: TGTGCCAGCAGCACCTCAGAGGGGGAATATGGAGTGGAGTACTTC. The full variable domain, completed using reference TRBV5-4 and TRBJ2-7, is ETGVTQSPTHLIKTRGQQVTLRCSSQSGHNTVSWYQQALGQGPQFIFQYYREEENGRGNFPPRFSGLQFPNYSSELNVNALELDDSALYLCASSTSEGEYGVEYFGPGTRLTVT.

V and J are TRBV19 and TRBJ2-4; D is ambiguous. The CDR3 is 14 amino acids. Germline V gene data show CDR1 as LNHDA and CDR2 as SQIVND (reference sequence). Deletions cut 1 base from V and 5 bases from J, with 9 bases between. The CDR3: CASSIGPAENIQYF. For the CDR3, the DNA is TGTGCCAGTAGTATAGGGCCGGCCGAAAACATTCAGTACTTC.

V and J are TRBV4-2 and TRBJ2-7, with 13 bases matching TRBD2. This CDR3 has 14 residues. V lost 4 bases to trimming and J lost 6 bases; unmatched junction nucleotides: 3. CDR1 and CDR2 from the germline V gene are LGHNA and YNFKEQ. The CDR3 DNA is TGTGCCAGCAGCCCGGGACTAGCGGGAACCGAGCAGTACTTC. Residues: CASSPGLAGTEQYF.

This chain uses TRBV7-9 with TRBJ1-5, with D unresolved. This CDR3 comprises 15 residues. Germline V gene sequence: CDR1 SEHNR, CDR2 FQNEAQ (reference sequence). V was trimmed by 1 base and J by 0 bases, leaving 7 bases between them. CDR3 region: CASSLEGNSNQPQHF. The CDR3 nucleotides are TGTGCCAGCAGCTTAGAGGGAAATAGCAATCAGCCCCAGCATTTT.

This clone has only one observation. The J gene is TRBJ2-7, the V gene TRBV27; TRBD1 aligns across 8 bases. V gave up 3 bases and J gave up 0 bases; unmatched junction bases: 4. Per the germline V gene, CDR1 is MNHEY and CDR2 is SMNVEV (reference sequence). The CDR3 is 15 amino acids. The CDR3 DNA reads as TGTGCCAGCAGTTTCTGGACAGGGAACTCCTACGAGCAGTACTTC. Protein: CASSFWTGNSYEQYF.

Concerning this clone itself: A read error may produce the germline difference seen at one junction end. This chain links TRBV12-5 with TRBJ1-4, with D possibly TRBD1 on 5 matching bases. CDR1 LGHNT and CDR2 FRNRAP come from the germline V gene. The CDR3 runs 15 residues. CDR3 nucleotide sequence: TGTGCTAGTGGTTTGGACCCAGGGAGAGGCCATAATCTTGTTTTT. Its protein product is CASGLDPGRGHNLVF.

The chain combines TRBV11-1 with TRBJ2-7; 10 bases align to TRBD2. Germline lookup yields CDR1 SGHAT and CDR2 FQDESV (reference sequence). The V segment lost 4 bases and the J segment 0 bases; nucleotides outside the gene matches: 6. CDR3 length: 16 amino acids. The CDR3 loop reads CASSSQLAGPSYEQYF. The CDR3 coding sequence is TGTGCCAGCAGCTCCCAACTAGCGGGACCCTCCTACGAGCAGTACTTC.

This chain connects TRBV6-1 to TRBJ2-3; D possibly corresponds to TRBD1 (5 bases). The CDR3 totals 14 residues. From germline, CDR1 is MNHNS and CDR2 SASEGT. Trimming shortened V by 7 bases and J by 2 bases, and 13 bases separated the two germline ends. In nucleotides, the CDR3 is TGTGCCAGCACCGGAGACAGTGTCACAGATACGCAGTATTTT. It encodes CASTGDSVTDTQYF.

This chain uses TRBV5-1 with TRBJ2-1; TRBD2 matches 7 bases. This CDR3 contains 15 residues. Germline V gene sequence: CDR1 SGHRS, CDR2 YFSETQ. J lost 0 bases, V lost 5 bases, and 5 bases had no gene match. This chain's CDR3 is CASRGVAGSYNEQFF. The CDR3 DNA sequence: TGCGCCAGCAGGGGGGTAGCGGGCTCCTACAATGAGCAGTTCTTC.

This rearrangement joins TRBV7-9 to TRBJ1-2; 9 bases are a match to TRBD1. In germline, CDR1 is SEHNR, CDR2 FQNEAQ (reference sequence). V trimming: 7 bases; J trimming: 3 bases; junction bases outside the gene matches: 9. This CDR3 has 15 amino acids. As DNA, the CDR3 is TGTGCCAGCACCCGACCGGGACAGGGTGACTATGGCTACACCTTC. This gives the protein CASTRPGQGDYGYTF.

This clone was recorded only once. The CDR3 reads CASSGWTNTGELFF. The CDR3, as DNA: TGTGCCAGCTCGGGGTGGACGAACACCGGGGAGCTGTTTTTT. The rearrangement joins TRBV27 to TRBJ2-2; D may be TRBD2 (5 bases). CDR3 length: 14 amino acids. Germline V gives CDR1 MNHEY, CDR2 SMNVEV (reference sequence). V lost 8 bases and J lost 0, with 10 bases in between.

V usage is TRBV4-3 and J usage is TRBJ2-5; 11 bases map to TRBD2. Germline CDR1 is LGHNA and CDR2 is YSLEER. The length of the CDR3 is 17 residues. V shed 3 bases and J 7 bases; nucleotides not matched to a gene: 13. CDR3 nucleotide sequence: TGCGCCAGCAGCCAGGATTTGGGGACTAGCGGCCCGGGGACCCAGTACTTC. The encoded protein is CASSQDLGTSGPGTQYF.

The rearrangement uses TRBV11-2 and TRBJ1-1; 9 bases agree with TRBD1. Germline CDR1 SGHAT, CDR2 FQNNGV. The junction had 3 bases not matched to a gene; V was cut back by 1 base and J by 0 bases. This CDR3 has 16 amino acids. This CDR3 reads CASSLGRDRVNTEAFF. In DNA, the CDR3 is TGTGCCAGCAGCTTAGGCCGGGACAGGGTGAACACTGAAGCTTTCTTT.